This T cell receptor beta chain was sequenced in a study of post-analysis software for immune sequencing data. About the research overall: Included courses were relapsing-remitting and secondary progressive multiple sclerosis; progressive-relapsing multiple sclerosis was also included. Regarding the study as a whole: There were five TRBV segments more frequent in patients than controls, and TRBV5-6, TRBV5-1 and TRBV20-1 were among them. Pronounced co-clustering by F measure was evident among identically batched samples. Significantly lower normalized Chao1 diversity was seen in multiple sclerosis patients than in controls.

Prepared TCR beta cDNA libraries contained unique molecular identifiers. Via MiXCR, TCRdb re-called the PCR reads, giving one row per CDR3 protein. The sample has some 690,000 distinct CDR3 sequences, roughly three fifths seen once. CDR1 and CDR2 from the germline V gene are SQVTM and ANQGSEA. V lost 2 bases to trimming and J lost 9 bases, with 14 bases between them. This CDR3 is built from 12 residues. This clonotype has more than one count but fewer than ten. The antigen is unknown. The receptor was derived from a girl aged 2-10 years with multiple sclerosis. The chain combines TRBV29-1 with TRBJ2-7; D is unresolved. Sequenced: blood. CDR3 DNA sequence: TGCAGCGTTGAACTGCCGAGGTATTCGCAGTACTTC. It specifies CSVELPRYSQYF.